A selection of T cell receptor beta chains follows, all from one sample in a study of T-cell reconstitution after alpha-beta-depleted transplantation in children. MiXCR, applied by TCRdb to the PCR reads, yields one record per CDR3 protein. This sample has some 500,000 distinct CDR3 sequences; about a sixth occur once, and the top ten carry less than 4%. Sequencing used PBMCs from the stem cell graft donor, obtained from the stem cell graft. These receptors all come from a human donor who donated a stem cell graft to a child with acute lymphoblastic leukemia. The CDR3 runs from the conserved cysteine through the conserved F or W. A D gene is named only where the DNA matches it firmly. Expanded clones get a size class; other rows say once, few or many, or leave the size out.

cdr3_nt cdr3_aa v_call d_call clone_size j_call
TGTGCCAGCTCACTCACTTCAGCGGGGAACACCGGGGAGCTGTTTTTT CASSLTSAGNTGELFF TRBV18 - - TRBJ2-2
TGTGCCAGCAGCTTGGGGAGCGGGACTTCGGCCTACGAGCAGTACTTC CASSLGSGTSAYEQYF TRBV5-4 TRBD2 - TRBJ2-7
TGTGCCAGCAGCCGGACTAGGTACGAGCAGTACTTC CASSRTRYEQYF TRBV5-6 TRBD2 - TRBJ2-7
TGTGCCAGCAGTTATCTCGATTCGAACTCCTACGAGCAGTACTTC CASSYLDSNSYEQYF TRBV27 - - TRBJ2-7
TGCAGTGCTAGCCCACTAGCGGTCGGGGAGCTGTTTTTT CSASPLAVGELFF TRBV20-1 TRBD2 few TRBJ2-2
TGCAGTGCTAGATGGGCTAGCGGGACCTACAATGAGCAGTTCTTC CSARWASGTYNEQFF TRBV20-1 TRBD2 - TRBJ2-1
TGCAGCGTTGAAAGCTTATCTGGGGCCAACGTCCTGACTTTC CSVESLSGANVLTF TRBV29-1 - - TRBJ2-6
TGTGCCAGCAGCTTGGGTGACAGGGCCCATCTGAGGAAGCCCCAGCATTTT CASSLGDRAHLRKPQHF TRBV7-3 TRBD1 - TRBJ1-5
TGCGCCAGCAGCTTGGAGGTCCACGAGACCCAGTACTTC CASSLEVHETQYF TRBV5-1 - - TRBJ2-5
TGTGCCAGCAGTTCCCACAGTCGTGGAAACACCATATATTTT CASSSHSRGNTIYF TRBV12-3/TRBV12-4 - - TRBJ1-3
TGTGCCAGCAGCATCCTCGTGGGGCCCGAGCAGTTCTTC CASSILVGPEQFF TRBV12-3/TRBV12-4 - - TRBJ2-1
TGTGCCAGCAGAAGAGGGCCCCCCAGGCAGTTCTTC CASRRGPPRQFF TRBV7-2 - - TRBJ2-1
TGCAGCGCTAGGACAGGGTCGGGAACAGATACGCAGTATTTT CSARTGSGTDTQYF TRBV29-1 TRBD1 - TRBJ2-3
TGCGCCAGCAGCTTCGACGGGACAGCCGGGGAGCTGTTTTTT CASSFDGTAGELFF TRBV5-1 TRBD1 - TRBJ2-2
TGTGCCACCAGCAGATTAGACGGACCTGAGACCCAGTACTTC CATSRLDGPETQYF TRBV15 - few TRBJ2-5
TGTGCCAGCAGCTCTAGAGGGACCTACGGTCCAAAAAACATTCAGTACTTC CASSSRGTYGPKNIQYF TRBV11-2 - few TRBJ2-4
TGTGCCACCAGCGTAGGGACAGGGACCCATTATAACTATGGCTACACCTTC CATSVGTGTHYNYGYTF TRBV15 TRBD1 - TRBJ1-2
TGTGCCAGCAGCTTCCCCACAGGGGGCTCCTACGAGCAGTACTTC CASSFPTGGSYEQYF TRBV11-2 TRBD1 few TRBJ2-7
TGCAGTGCTAGAGAGACTTTACCCCGGGGAGGCAATCAGCCCCAGCATTTT CSARETLPRGGNQPQHF TRBV20-1 - - TRBJ1-5
TGCGCCAGCAGCCAAAATGAGGTGCCTAATGAAAAACTGTTTTTT CASSQNEVPNEKLFF TRBV4-1 - - TRBJ1-4
TGCAGTGCTACCTCTGGGACGGTTATTAACACCGGGGAGCTGTTTTTT CSATSGTVINTGELFF TRBV20-1 - few TRBJ2-2
TGCGCCAGCAGCTGGGCCCCAGGGGCCCTGAACACTGAAGCTTTCTTT CASSWAPGALNTEAFF TRBV5-1 - few TRBJ1-1
TGCAGTGCCCTTACGCGGACCTTCACAGATACGCAGTATTTT CSALTRTFTDTQYF TRBV20-1 - - TRBJ2-3
TGTGCCAGCAGTTTAAACCGGCGGAACACTGAAGCTTTCTTT CASSLNRRNTEAFF TRBV12-3/TRBV12-4 - few TRBJ1-1
TGTGCCAGCAGCAGACCAGGGAGAGGGGATACGCAGTATTTT CASSRPGRGDTQYF TRBV11-2 - few TRBJ2-3
TGTGCCAGTACTGGGTTCGATGGGTCCTACGAGCAGTACTTC CASTGFDGSYEQYF TRBV19 - - TRBJ2-7
TGTGCCAGCAGTGTCCCCCCAGATGAGCAGTTCTTC CASSVPPDEQFF TRBV12-3/TRBV12-4 - - TRBJ2-1